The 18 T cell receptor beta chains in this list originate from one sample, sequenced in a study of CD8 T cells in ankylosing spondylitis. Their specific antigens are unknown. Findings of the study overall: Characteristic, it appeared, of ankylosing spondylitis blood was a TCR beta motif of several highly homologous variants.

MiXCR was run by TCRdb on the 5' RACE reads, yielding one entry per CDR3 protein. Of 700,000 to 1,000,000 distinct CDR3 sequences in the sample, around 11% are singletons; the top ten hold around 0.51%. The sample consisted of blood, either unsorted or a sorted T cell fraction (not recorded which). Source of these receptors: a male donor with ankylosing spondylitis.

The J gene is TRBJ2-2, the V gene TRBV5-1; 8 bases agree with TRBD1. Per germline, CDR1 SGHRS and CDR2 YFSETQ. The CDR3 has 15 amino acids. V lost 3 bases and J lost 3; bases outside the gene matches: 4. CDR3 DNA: TGCGCCAGCAGCTCGGGACAGGACGACACCGGGGAGCTGTTTTTT. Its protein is CASSSGQDDTGELFF.

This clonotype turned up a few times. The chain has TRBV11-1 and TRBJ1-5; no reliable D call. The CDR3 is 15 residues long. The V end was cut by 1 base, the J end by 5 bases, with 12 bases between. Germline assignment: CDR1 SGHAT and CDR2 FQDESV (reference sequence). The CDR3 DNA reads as TGTGCCAGCAGCTTAGATTGGGGTTTGGATCAGCCCCAGCATTTT. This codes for CASSLDWGLDQPQHF. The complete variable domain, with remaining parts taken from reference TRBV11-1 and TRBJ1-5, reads EAEVAQSPRYKITEKSQAVAFWCDPISGHATLYWYRQILGQGPELLVQFQDESVVDDSQLPKDRFSAERLKGVDSTLKIQPAELGDSAMYLCASSLDWGLDQPQHFGDGTRLSIL.

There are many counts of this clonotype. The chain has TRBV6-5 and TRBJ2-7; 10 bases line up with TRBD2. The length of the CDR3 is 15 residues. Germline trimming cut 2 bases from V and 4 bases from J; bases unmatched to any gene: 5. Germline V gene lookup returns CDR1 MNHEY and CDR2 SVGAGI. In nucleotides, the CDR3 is TGTGCCAGCAGTTACGTGGCTAGCGGGGGATACGAGCAGTACTTC. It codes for CASSYVASGGYEQYF.

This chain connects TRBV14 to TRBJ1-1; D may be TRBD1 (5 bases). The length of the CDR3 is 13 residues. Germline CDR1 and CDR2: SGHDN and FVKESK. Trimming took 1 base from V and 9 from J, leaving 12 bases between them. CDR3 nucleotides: TGTGCCAGCAGCCAAGTCGGGGCAGGGAAAGCTTTCTTT. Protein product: CASSQVGAGKAFF. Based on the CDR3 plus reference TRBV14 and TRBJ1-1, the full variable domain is EAGVTQFPSHSVIEKGQTVTLRCDPISGHDNLYWYRRVMGKEIKFLLHFVKESKQDESGMPNNRFLAERTGGTYSTLKVQPAELEDSGVYFCASSQVGAGKAFFGQGTRLTVV.

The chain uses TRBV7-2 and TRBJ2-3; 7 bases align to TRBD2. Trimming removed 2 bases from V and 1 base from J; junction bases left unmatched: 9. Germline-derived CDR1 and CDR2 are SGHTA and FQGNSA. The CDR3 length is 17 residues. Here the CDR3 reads CASSLFSGLPRTDTQYF. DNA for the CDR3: TGTGCCAGCAGCTTATTTTCGGGACTACCACGCACAGATACGCAGTATTTT.

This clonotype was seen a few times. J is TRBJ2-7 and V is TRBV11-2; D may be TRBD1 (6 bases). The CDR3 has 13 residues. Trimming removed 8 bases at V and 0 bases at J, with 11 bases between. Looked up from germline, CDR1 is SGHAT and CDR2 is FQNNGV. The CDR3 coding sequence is TGTGCCAGCGGCAGACAGGACTCCTACGAGCAGTACTTC. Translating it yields CASGRQDSYEQYF. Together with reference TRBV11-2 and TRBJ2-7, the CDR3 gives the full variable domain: EAGVAQSPRYKIIEKRQSVAFWCNPISGHATLYWYQQILGQGPKLLIQFQNNGVVDDSQLPKDRFSAERLKGVDSTLKIQPAKLEDSAVYLCASGRQDSYEQYFGPGTRLTVT.

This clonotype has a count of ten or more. CDR3 sequence (DNA): TGTGCCAGCAGCGCCCTATCGTTCGGGGATACGCAGTATTTT. Protein product: CASSALSFGDTQYF. This sequence joins TRBV9 and TRBJ2-3; D not resolved. Germline CDR1 and CDR2: SGDLS and YYNGEE. The CDR3 has 14 residues. Trimming removed 3 bases from V and 6 bases from J, with 14 bases in between.

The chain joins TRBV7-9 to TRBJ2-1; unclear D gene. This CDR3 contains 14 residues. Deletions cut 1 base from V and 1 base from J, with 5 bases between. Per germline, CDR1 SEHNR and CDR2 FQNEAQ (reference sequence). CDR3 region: CASSLVQSYNEQFF. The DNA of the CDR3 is TGTGCCAGCAGCTTAGTACAATCCTACAATGAGCAGTTCTTC.

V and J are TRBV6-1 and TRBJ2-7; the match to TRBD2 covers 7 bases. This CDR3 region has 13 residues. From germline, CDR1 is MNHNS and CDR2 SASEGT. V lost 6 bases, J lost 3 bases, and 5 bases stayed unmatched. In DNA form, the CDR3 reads TGTGCCAGCAGACCGGGACTATTCTACGAGCAGTACTTC. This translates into CASRPGLFYEQYF.

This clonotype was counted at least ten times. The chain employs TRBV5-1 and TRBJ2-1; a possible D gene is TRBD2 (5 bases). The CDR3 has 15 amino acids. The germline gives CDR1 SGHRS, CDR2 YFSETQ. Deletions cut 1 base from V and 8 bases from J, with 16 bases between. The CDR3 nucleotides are TGCGCCAGCAGCTTGTTGTTGGCTAGCTCCGATGAGCAGTTCTTC. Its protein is CASSLLLASSDEQFF.

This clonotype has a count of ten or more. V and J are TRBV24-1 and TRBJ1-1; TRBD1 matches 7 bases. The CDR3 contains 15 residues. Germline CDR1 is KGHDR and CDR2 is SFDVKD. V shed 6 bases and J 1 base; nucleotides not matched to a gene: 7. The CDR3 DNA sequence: TGTGCCACCAGTACTACAGGGGCCTCGAACACTGAAGCTTTCTTT. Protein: CATSTTGASNTEAFF.

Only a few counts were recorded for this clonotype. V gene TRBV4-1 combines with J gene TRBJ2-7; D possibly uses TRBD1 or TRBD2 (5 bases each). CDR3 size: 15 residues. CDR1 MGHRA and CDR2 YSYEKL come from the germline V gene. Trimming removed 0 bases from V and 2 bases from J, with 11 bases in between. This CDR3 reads CASSQERDGAYEQYF. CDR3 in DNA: TGCGCCAGCAGCCAAGAGAGGGACGGAGCCTACGAGCAGTACTTC.

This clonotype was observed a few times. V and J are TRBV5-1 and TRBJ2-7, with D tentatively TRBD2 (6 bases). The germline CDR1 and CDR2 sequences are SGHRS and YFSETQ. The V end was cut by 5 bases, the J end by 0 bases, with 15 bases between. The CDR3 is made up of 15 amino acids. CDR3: CASRSAVSGSYEQYF. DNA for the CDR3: TGCGCCAGCAGGTCCGCGGTTAGCGGCTCCTACGAGCAGTACTTC. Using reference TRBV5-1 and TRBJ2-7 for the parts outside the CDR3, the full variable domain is KAGVTQTPRYLIKTRGQQVTLSCSPISGHRSVSWYQQTPGQGLQFLFEYFSETQRNKGNFPGRFSGRQFSNSRSEMNVSTLELGDSALYLCASRSAVSGSYEQYFGPGTRLTVT.

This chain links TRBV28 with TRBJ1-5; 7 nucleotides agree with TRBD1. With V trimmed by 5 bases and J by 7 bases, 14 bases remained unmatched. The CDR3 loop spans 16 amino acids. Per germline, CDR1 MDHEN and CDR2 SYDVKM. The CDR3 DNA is TGTGCCAGCAGTCGGGGAGGGGGCTCCCTGGGACAGCCCCAGCATTTT. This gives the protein CASSRGGGSLGQPQHF.

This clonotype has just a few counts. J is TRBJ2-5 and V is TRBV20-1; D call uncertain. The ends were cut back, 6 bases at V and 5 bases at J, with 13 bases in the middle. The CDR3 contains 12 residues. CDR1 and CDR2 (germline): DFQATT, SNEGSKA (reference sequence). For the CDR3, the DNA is TGCAGTGCCGGACCTAGGATCGAGACCCAGTACTTC. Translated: CSAGPRIETQYF.

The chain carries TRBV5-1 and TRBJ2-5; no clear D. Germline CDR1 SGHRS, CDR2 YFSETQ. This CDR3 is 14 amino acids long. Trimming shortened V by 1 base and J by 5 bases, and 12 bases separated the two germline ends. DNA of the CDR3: TGCGCCAGCAGCTTGAATCCGGGTCGGGAGACCCAGTACTTC. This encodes CASSLNPGRETQYF.

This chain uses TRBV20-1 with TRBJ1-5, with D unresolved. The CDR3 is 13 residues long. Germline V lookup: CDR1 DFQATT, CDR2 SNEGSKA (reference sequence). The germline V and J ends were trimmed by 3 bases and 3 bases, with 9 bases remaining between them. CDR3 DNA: TGCAGTGCTAGTCCGAGTTACAATCAGCCCCAGCATTTT. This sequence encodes CSASPSYNQPQHF.

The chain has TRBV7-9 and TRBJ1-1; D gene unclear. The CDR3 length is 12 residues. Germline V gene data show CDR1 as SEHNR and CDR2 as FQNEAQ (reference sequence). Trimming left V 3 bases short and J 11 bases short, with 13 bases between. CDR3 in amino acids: CASSLGSSAAFF. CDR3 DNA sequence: TGTGCCAGCAGCTTGGGCTCCAGTGCGGCTTTCTTT.